The 25 T cell receptor beta chains below all came from one sample that was sequenced in a study of blood T cells in healthy people across ages (dated by TCRdb to the mid-2010s). The receptor library was made with 5' RACE. TCRdb shows the sequencer as Illumina HiSeq 2500. A second PCR of about 6 to 11 cycles was performed with a sample-barcoded 5' primer and a J-beta primer mix. TCRdb applied fastp at Q25 and MiXCR to the public reads, then kept only in-frame beta chains. Duplicate CDR3 protein sequences are folded into a single record with the most common DNA and genes. The sample yields fewer than 950,000 distinct CDR3 sequences; about 34% were counted once. Together, the top ten hold 10% to 15% of the sample. The specimen sequenced was blood. All receptors derive from a man aged 18-30 years in good health.

On this clonotype itself: A much bigger clone sits one base away, suggesting this may be a read error. This chain uses TRBV5-1 with TRBJ2-3, with 10 bases aligning to TRBD1. This CDR3 comprises 17 residues. Germline CDR1 is SGHRS and CDR2 is YFSETQ. Losses at the gene ends were 4 bases for V and 0 bases for J; bases not matched to a gene: 8. The CDR3: CASSPRGTGDSTDTQYF. In DNA form, the CDR3 reads TGCGCCAGCAGCCCGCGAGGGACAGGGGATAGCACAGATACGCAGTATTTT.

This clonotype was picked up a small number of times. This rearrangement joins TRBV4-1 to TRBJ1-5; D gene uncertain. Deletions cut 1 base from V and 0 bases from J, with 7 bases between. The CDR3 totals 15 residues. Germline-derived CDR1 and CDR2 are MGHRA and YSYEKL. As DNA, the CDR3 is TGCGCCAGCAGCCAAGGATGGGATAGCAATCAGCCCCAGCATTTT. This gives the protein CASSQGWDSNQPQHF.

This chain joins TRBV4-3 and TRBJ2-2; D remains unclear. CDR1 and CDR2 from the germline V gene are LGHNA and YSLEER. CDR3 length: 15 residues. V lost 0 bases and J 1 base, leaving 6 bases between the germline ends. The CDR3 loop reads CASSQDWLNTGELFF. The CDR3 DNA reads TGCGCCAGCAGCCAAGATTGGCTGAACACCGGGGAGCTGTTTTTT.

The rearrangement uses TRBV18 and TRBJ2-1; maybe TRBD2 (5 bases). V was trimmed by 0 bases and J by 2 bases, leaving 14 bases between them. This CDR3 spans 17 amino acids. Looked up from germline, CDR1 is KGHSH and CDR2 is LQKENI. CDR3 sequence: CASSPPRVRAAYNEQFF. The CDR3 coding sequence is TGTGCCAGCTCACCACCGCGGGTGAGGGCTGCCTACAATGAGCAGTTCTTC.

This clonotype was counted a few times. The chain uses TRBV5-1 and TRBJ2-7, with unresolved D. Germline CDR1 SGHRS, CDR2 YFSETQ. This CDR3 spans 16 amino acids. The V end was cut by 3 bases, the J end by 0 bases, with 16 bases between. CDR3: CASSWGSSVSSYEQYF. In nucleotides, the CDR3 is TGCGCCAGCAGCTGGGGAAGCTCGGTCAGCTCCTACGAGCAGTACTTC.

The chain has TRBV5-1 and TRBJ2-5; TRBD1 agrees at 9 bases. Germline values: CDR1 SGHRS, CDR2 YFSETQ. The CDR3 has 15 amino acids. With 0 bases clipped from V and 4 bases from J, the junction kept 4 bases outside the gene matches. The CDR3 sequence is CASSLDTGQGETQYF. The CDR3 DNA sequence: TGCGCCAGCAGCTTGGATACGGGACAGGGAGAGACCCAGTACTTC.

The rearrangement uses TRBV5-1 and TRBJ2-1, with TRBD1 matching 7 bases. With the DNA end fitting TRBJ2-7 better, the J assignment may be wrong. CDR1 and CDR2 (germline): SGHRS, YFSETQ. The CDR3 is 15 amino acids. The DNA of the CDR3 is TGCGCCAGCAGCGCACAGGGGCTCTCCTACAATGAGCAGTACTTC. As protein: CASSAQGLSYNEQYF.

This clonotype appeared a few times. The chain couples TRBV12-3 or TRBV12-4 to TRBJ1-1; D ambiguous. Trimming removed 1 base from V and 1 base from J, with 16 bases in between. This CDR3 contains 17 residues. CDR3 residues: CASSLGPPGYGNTEAFF. In DNA, the CDR3 is TGTGCCAGCAGTTTAGGGCCCCCGGGTTACGGGAACACTGAAGCTTTCTTT.

The CDR3 loop is CASSLAGRVLNTEAFF. CDR3 DNA: TGTGCCAGCAGCTTAGCGGGCCGCGTACTGAACACTGAAGCTTTCTTT. The chain couples TRBV7-2 to TRBJ1-1; D remains ambiguous. Per germline, CDR1 SGHTA and CDR2 FQGNSA. This CDR3 is 16 amino acids long. V lost 0 bases to trimming and J lost 0 bases, with 11 bases between them.

This clonotype was observed many times. This chain connects TRBV14 to TRBJ1-2, with D possibly being TRBD1 (5 bases). This CDR3 region has 19 residues. V was shortened by 1 base and J by 0 bases, with 21 bases between the two germline ends. Per the germline V gene, CDR1 is SGHDN and CDR2 is FVKESK. The CDR3 sequence is CASSQGVGGTTLANYGYTF. The CDR3 nucleotides are TGTGCCAGCAGCCAAGGAGTTGGTGGGACCACATTGGCTAACTATGGCTACACCTTC. Combining the CDR3 with reference TRBV14 and TRBJ1-2 gives the whole variable domain EAGVTQFPSHSVIEKGQTVTLRCDPISGHDNLYWYRRVMGKEIKFLLHFVKESKQDESGMPNNRFLAERTGGTYSTLKVQPAELEDSGVYFCASSQGVGGTTLANYGYTFGSGTRLTVV.

This clonotype was picked up a small number of times. CDR3 amino acids: CASSLAWGERTDTQYF. CDR3 coding DNA: TGTGCCAGCAGCCTGGCGTGGGGGGAACGCACAGATACGCAGTATTTT. The chain joins TRBV7-3 to TRBJ2-3, with D tentatively TRBD2 (6 bases). CDR1 and CDR2 (germline): SGHTA, FQGTGA. Trimming removed 5 bases at V and 1 base at J, with 16 bases between. The CDR3 consists of 16 residues.

With regard to this clonotype: This may be a read error, as it is one base from a much larger clone. This chain links TRBV5-1 with TRBJ2-7, with TRBD1 identical over 9 bases. Germline V lookup: CDR1 SGHRS, CDR2 YFSETQ. Trimming removed 0 bases from V and 7 bases from J; junction bases left unmatched: 8. CDR3 size: 15 residues. The DNA of the CDR3 is TGCGCCAGCAGCTTGGGACAGGGGGATAACAATGAGCAGTACTTC. This sequence encodes CASSLGQGDNNEQYF.

The chain links TRBV7-2 to TRBJ2-7; D uncertain. Per germline, CDR1 SGHTA and CDR2 FQGNSA. There are 14 residues in the CDR3. Trimming took off 1 base at V and 2 bases at J, with 9 bases between the two ends. CDR3 in amino acids: CASSLGTYAYEQYF. The CDR3 bases are TGTGCCAGCAGCTTAGGGACGTATGCCTACGAGCAGTACTTC.

The chain uses TRBV2 and TRBJ2-2; D is perhaps TRBD1 or TRBD2 (7 bases each). V lost 10 bases and J lost 5, with 14 bases in between. CDR1 is SNHLY, CDR2 FYNNEI, per germline. The CDR3 runs to 13 residues. The CDR3 reads CATGTAGTGELFF. The CDR3 bases are TGTGCCACCGGGACAGCGGGGACCGGGGAGCTGTTTTTT.

V usage is TRBV5-1 and J usage is TRBJ2-7, with 8 bases lining up with TRBD1. J gave up 5 bases and V 0 bases, and 10 bases lay outside the gene matches. The CDR3 spans 16 residues. Germline V gene data show CDR1 as SGHRS and CDR2 as YFSETQ. CDR3 in amino acids: CASSLEDYRGADEQYF. CDR3 nucleotide sequence: TGCGCCAGCAGCTTGGAGGACTACAGGGGGGCGGACGAGCAGTACTTC. Drawing the rest from reference TRBV5-1 and TRBJ2-7, the complete variable domain is KAGVTQTPRYLIKTRGQQVTLSCSPISGHRSVSWYQQTPGQGLQFLFEYFSETQRNKGNFPGRFSGRQFSNSRSEMNVSTLELGDSALYLCASSLEDYRGADEQYFGPGTRLTVT.

The gene calls are TRBV2 and TRBJ1-1; D not resolved. This CDR3 has 14 residues. Germline V gene lookup returns CDR1 SNHLY and CDR2 FYNNEI. The V gene lost 7 bases and the J gene lost 0 bases, with 12 bases spanning the gap. The CDR3 region is CASTALLLNTEAFF. The CDR3 DNA follows: TGTGCCAGCACCGCCCTTTTACTGAACACTGAAGCTTTCTTT.

This clonotype was seen more than once but under ten times. The chain uses TRBV5-1 and TRBJ1-4; D remains unclear. This CDR3 region has 13 residues. V dropped 3 bases and J dropped 4 bases, with 7 bases sitting between them. From germline, CDR1 is SGHRS and CDR2 YFSETQ. CDR3 region: CASSSRLNEKLFF. In DNA form, the CDR3 reads TGCGCCAGCAGCTCCCGGCTTAATGAAAAACTGTTTTTT.

The chain recombines TRBV2 with TRBJ1-3, with D unresolved. Germline loops: CDR1 SNHLY, CDR2 FYNNEI. The CDR3 totals 13 residues. With 7 bases removed from V and 0 bases from J, the gap between germline ends came to 7 bases. This chain's CDR3 is CASTVYSGNTIYF. In DNA form, the CDR3 reads TGTGCCAGCACTGTGTACTCTGGAAACACCATATATTTT.

The J gene is TRBJ2-5, the V gene TRBV7-2, with D perhaps given as TRBD1 or TRBD2 (5 bases each). Germline V lookup: CDR1 SGHTA, CDR2 FQGNSA. V lost 5 bases and J 2 bases, leaving 12 bases between the germline ends. This CDR3 is 14 amino acids long. The CDR3 nucleotides are TGTGCCAGCAGCCCTCGAGAGGGGCAAGAGACCCAGTACTTC. It codes for CASSPREGQETQYF.

The chain links TRBV29-1 to TRBJ2-7, with 7 nucleotides matching TRBD1. The germline V gene encodes CDR1 SQVTM and CDR2 ANQGSEA. V shed 6 bases and J 0 bases; nucleotides not matched to a gene: 2. The CDR3 has 12 amino acids. CDR3 protein: CSVGQASYEQYF. CDR3 in DNA: TGCAGCGTAGGACAGGCCTCCTACGAGCAGTACTTC.

This chain links TRBV3-1 with TRBJ1-5; D unresolved. Per the germline V gene, CDR1 is LGHDT and CDR2 is YNNKEL (reference sequence). CDR3 length: 18 residues. V shed 3 bases and J shed 6 bases, with 24 bases lying between them. For the CDR3, the DNA is TGTGCCAGCAGCCAGATGTCGGCAGGCCGGGTCGATGTTCAGCCCCAGCATTTT. Its translation: CASSQMSAGRVDVQPQHF.

This clonotype was observed many times. The rearrangement links TRBV12-3 or TRBV12-4 to TRBJ2-3; 9 nucleotides align to TRBD2. The CDR3 is 16 residues long. V gave up 1 base and J gave up 8 bases; unmatched junction bases: 10. CDR3 sequence: CASSLDSSGDGGTQYF. For the CDR3, the DNA is TGTGCCAGCAGTTTAGATTCTAGCGGGGACGGTGGTACGCAGTATTTT.

With respect to this clonotype: One junction end disagrees with the germline gene, perhaps due to a read error. The V and J genes are TRBV12-3 or TRBV12-4 and TRBJ2-3, with D hard to call. The CDR3 contains 11 residues. The CDR3 region has the DNA TGTGTCAGCAGTTTCACAGATACGCAGTATTTT. This sequence encodes CVSSFTDTQYF.

This clonotype has more than one count but fewer than ten. This chain connects TRBV4-1 to TRBJ1-4; D not resolved. CDR3 size: 15 residues. V was shortened by 1 base and J by 8 bases, with 14 bases between the two germline ends. Germline V CDR1 and CDR2: MGHRA, YSYEKL. The CDR3 reads CASSQGIGIGEKLFF. CDR3 nucleotides: TGCGCCAGCAGCCAAGGGATCGGGATAGGGGAAAAACTGTTTTTT.

The genes are TRBV12-3 or TRBV12-4 and TRBJ2-5, with D unclear. V shed 6 bases and J shed 11 bases, with 16 bases lying between them. The CDR3 runs 12 residues. CDR3 residues: CASSPGVNEQYF. In DNA form, the CDR3 reads TGTGCCAGCAGCCCGGGTGTCAATGAGCAGTACTTC.